Below, 19 T cell receptor beta chains from the same sample are listed, as sequenced in a study of Ad26.COV2.S vaccination and SARS-CoV-2 variants. Sequencing was performed with immunoSEQ multiplex PCR; in TCRdb, only in-frame clones are kept and a portion is missing. This sample has roughly 420,000 clones, with 89% found just once. The treatment was: about 20 received Ad26.COV2.S at low or high dose, single or two shots; about five received placebo; per-sample allocation not given. Samples came from day 63 after the first vaccine or placebo injection. The sequenced sample was peripheral blood, obtained in a trial of Ad26.COV2.S vaccine versus placebo. The receptors derive from a person between 18 and 59 years old who received the Ad26.COV2.S COVID-19 vaccine or a placebo.

This clone is a singleton in its sample. This sequence joins TRBV24-1 and TRBJ2-1, with D possibly TRBD1 on 5 matching bases. Germline CDR1 KGHDR, CDR2 SFDVKD. Trimming cost V 3 bases and J 1 base, with 12 bases left between them. This CDR3 comprises 16 residues. CDR3 coding DNA: TGTGCCACCAGTGATCGAGGAAGGGGTTCCTACAATGAGCAGTTCTTC. It yields the protein CATSDRGRGSYNEQFF.

This chain links TRBV5-6 with TRBJ2-2; 7 nucleotides line up with TRBD1. The germline V gene has CDR1 SGHDT and CDR2 YYEEEE. V lost 4 bases and J lost 4; bases outside the gene matches: 10. This CDR3 has 16 residues. Here the CDR3 reads CASSPPGTESTGELFF. In nucleotides, the CDR3 is TGTGCCAGCAGCCCCCCAGGGACAGAGAGCACCGGGGAGCTGTTTTTT.

The chain links TRBV5-1 to TRBJ1-2; the D is unclear. Trimming cost V 4 bases and J 2 bases, with 9 bases left between them. Per germline, CDR1 SGHRS and CDR2 YFSETQ. This CDR3 is built from 13 residues. The CDR3 is CASSPDGNYGYTF. CDR3 nucleotides: TGCGCCAGCAGCCCGGACGGGAACTATGGCTACACCTTC.

The V and J genes are TRBV10-3 and TRBJ2-3, with no clear D. V was clipped by 4 bases and J by 7 bases, with 18 bases between them. There are 15 residues in the CDR3. Germline CDR1 reads ENHRY; CDR2 reads SYGVKD. The CDR3 region has the DNA TGTGCCATCAGTGCGGTGGGCGTCCCGAGGCATACGCAGTATTTT. Protein sequence: CAISAVGVPRHTQYF.

The chain employs TRBV7-2 and TRBJ2-5; D is undetermined. The ends were cut back, 5 bases at V and 1 base at J, with 11 bases in the middle. Germline CDR1 and CDR2: SGHTA and FQGNSA. The CDR3 extends over 14 amino acids. CDR3 residues: CASSATGLQETQYF. CDR3 DNA: TGTGCCAGCAGCGCCACCGGGCTCCAAGAGACCCAGTACTTC. The full variable domain, its missing parts supplied by reference TRBV7-2 and TRBJ2-5, is GAGVSQSPSNKVTEKGKDVELRCDPISGHTALYWYRQSLGQGLEFLIYFQGNSAPDKSGLPSDRFSAERTGGSVSTLTIQRTQQEDSAVYLCASSATGLQETQYFGPGTRLLVL.

The CDR3 sequence: CASSRVWTYNGYTF. The CDR3 coding sequence is TGTGCCAGCAGCCGGGTTTGGACTTATAATGGCTACACCTTC. The chain combines TRBV6-6 with TRBJ1-2, with D unclear. V shed 6 bases and J shed 6 bases, with 17 bases lying between them. Germline CDR1 and CDR2: MNHNY and SVGAGI (reference sequence). This CDR3 contains 14 residues.

The table lists this clone with a count of one. The chain employs TRBV11-3 and TRBJ2-3; weak D call: TRBD1 (6 bases). This CDR3 is built from 15 residues. V gave up 1 base and J gave up 3 bases, with 11 bases separating them. In germline, CDR1 is SGHNT, CDR2 YENEEA. The CDR3 reads CASSLGRTETDTQYF. DNA of the CDR3: TGTGCCAGCAGCTTAGGCAGGACAGAGACAGATACGCAGTATTTT. The variable domain in full, with the rest retrieved from reference TRBV11-3 and TRBJ2-3, is EAGVVQSPRYKIIEKKQPVAFWCNPISGHNTLYWYLQNLGQGPELLIRYENEEAVDDSQLPKDRFSAERLKGVDSTLKIQPAELGDSAVYLCASSLGRTETDTQYFGPGTRLTVL.

Details on this clone: At the DNA level, this CDR3 is encoded by other sequences in the same sample as well. The V call is TRBV5-1, the J call TRBJ2-1; D uncertain. Germline V gives CDR1 SGHRS, CDR2 YFSETQ. This CDR3 is built from 13 residues. V was clipped by 2 bases and J by 5 bases, with 8 bases between them. CDR3 DNA sequence: TGCGCCAGCAGCTTAGGGTCCAACAATGAGCAGTTCTTC. This gives the protein CASSLGSNNEQFF. The full variable domain, rest sourced from reference TRBV5-1 and TRBJ2-1, is KAGVTQTPRYLIKTRGQQVTLSCSPISGHRSVSWYQQTPGQGLQFLFEYFSETQRNKGNFPGRFSGRQFSNSRSEMNVSTLELGDSALYLCASSLGSNNEQFFGPGTRLTVL.

The chain carries TRBV25-1 and TRBJ2-3; tentatively, D is TRBD1 or TRBD2 (5 bases each). The V end was cut by 1 base, the J end by 1 base, with 9 bases between. CDR1 MGHDK and CDR2 SYGVNS come from the germline V gene. The CDR3 totals 15 residues. DNA of the CDR3: TGTGCCAGCAGTGAATTAAGGGACCGCACAGATACGCAGTATTTT. Its translation is CASSELRDRTDTQYF.

This chain uses TRBV5-1 with TRBJ2-3, with 9 bases aligning to TRBD2. The germline V gene has CDR1 SGHRS and CDR2 YFSETQ. This CDR3 has 15 amino acids. The V gene end was trimmed by 2 bases and the J gene end by 3 bases; junction bases not matched to a gene: 4. The CDR3 reads CASSFRLADTDTQYF. For the CDR3, the DNA is TGCGCCAGCAGCTTCCGACTAGCGGATACAGATACGCAGTATTTT.

J is TRBJ2-5 and V is TRBV4-2, with unresolved D. The CDR3 consists of 14 residues. V lost 0 bases and J lost 4, with 9 bases in between. CDR1 is LGHNA, CDR2 YNFKEQ, per germline. CDR3 nucleotide sequence: TGTGCCAGCAGCCAAGATGCGGCAGGAGAGACCCAGTACTTC. Its translation is CASSQDAAGETQYF.

A note on this clone: This clone may be a read error of a much larger clone one base away. This chain connects TRBV3-1 (or the pseudogene TRBV3-2) to TRBJ2-6, with D unclear. The V end lost 0 bases, the J end lost 2 bases, and 5 bases lay between the germline ends. There are 15 residues in the CDR3. CDR1 is LGHDT, CDR2 YNNKEL, per germline (reference sequence). The CDR3 loop is CASSQESAGANVLTF. The CDR3, as DNA: TGTGCCAGCAGCCAAGAGAGCGCTGGGGCCAACGTCCTGACTTTC.

This chain links TRBV4-2 with TRBJ1-4; possibly TRBD1 for D (5 bases). Germline V gene sequence: CDR1 LGHNA, CDR2 YNFKEQ. The V end was cut by 0 bases, the J end by 4 bases, with 9 bases between. The CDR3 totals 15 residues. The CDR3 loop reads CASSQDQQVNEKLFF. The CDR3 nucleotides read TGTGCCAGCAGCCAAGATCAACAGGTTAATGAAAAACTGTTTTTT.

J is TRBJ2-7 and V is TRBV21-1; the table's D call of TRBD2 was not tested on the DNA. TRBV21-1 is a documented pseudogene. This CDR3 spans 17 amino acids. DNA of the CDR3: TGTGCCAGCAGCAAACGTTCCCCCCCCGAGGGAGATGCCGAGCAGTACGTC. Its translation: CASSKRSPPEGDAEQYV.

V usage is TRBV2 and J usage is TRBJ1-2; D is possibly TRBD1 (5 bases). V was shortened by 7 bases and J by 3 bases, with 18 bases between the two germline ends. Germline CDR1 and CDR2: SNHLY and FYNNEI. CDR3 length equals 15 residues. This CDR3 is CASTLDLTQDYGYTF. DNA for the CDR3: TGTGCCAGCACTCTGGACCTTACACAGGACTATGGCTACACCTTC.

J is TRBJ2-1 and V is TRBV19; 8 positions agree with TRBD1. CDR1 is LNHDA and CDR2 is SQIVND in the germline V gene (reference sequence). CDR3 length: 16 amino acids. V trimming: 3 bases; J trimming: 7 bases; junction bases outside the gene matches: 11. The CDR3 DNA follows: TGTGCCAGTAGTATTTTTGGGCAGGGGGCCATGAATGAGCAGTTCTTC. This codes for CASSIFGQGAMNEQFF.

The gene calls are TRBV1 and TRBJ2-5; the DNA was not compared with TRBD1, the D call given in the table. TRBV1 is a known pseudogene. The CDR3 runs 18 residues. CDR3 coding DNA: TGCACCAGCAGCCACAAGGTGCGGCGCAGGGGGCTAGAAAAGACCCAGTACTTC. Its protein is CTSSHKVRRRGLEKTQYF.

This clone was picked up one time. The chain combines TRBV18 with TRBJ2-1; possible D gene TRBD1, 6 bases. The length of the CDR3 is 12 residues. CDR1 KGHSH and CDR2 LQKENI come from the germline V gene. V was cut by 3 bases and J by 9 bases, with 9 bases left in between. CDR3 DNA: TGTGCCAGCTCACCCGACAGGTTTGAGCAGTTCTTC. It translates to CASSPDRFEQFF.

V and J are TRBV7-2 and TRBJ1-6; possibly TRBD1 for D (5 bases). The V end lost 0 bases, the J end lost 10 bases, and 10 bases lay between the germline ends. This CDR3 is 14 amino acids long. The germline V gene has CDR1 SGHTA and CDR2 FQGNSA. The CDR3 DNA sequence: TGTGCCAGCAGCTTAGCGGGGCTAGGGTCACCCCTCCACTTT. Translating it yields CASSLAGLGSPLHF.